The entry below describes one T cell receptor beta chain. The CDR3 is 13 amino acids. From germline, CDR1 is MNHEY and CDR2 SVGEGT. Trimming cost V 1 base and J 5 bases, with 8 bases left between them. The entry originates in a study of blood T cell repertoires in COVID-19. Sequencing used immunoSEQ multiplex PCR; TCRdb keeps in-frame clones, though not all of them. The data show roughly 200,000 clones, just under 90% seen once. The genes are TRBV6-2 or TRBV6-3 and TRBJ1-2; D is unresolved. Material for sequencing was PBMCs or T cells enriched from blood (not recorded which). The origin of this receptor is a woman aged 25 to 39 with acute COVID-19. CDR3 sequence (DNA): TGTGCCAGCAGTTACTTGAGCGAGTATGGCTACACCTTC. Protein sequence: CASSYLSEYGYTF.